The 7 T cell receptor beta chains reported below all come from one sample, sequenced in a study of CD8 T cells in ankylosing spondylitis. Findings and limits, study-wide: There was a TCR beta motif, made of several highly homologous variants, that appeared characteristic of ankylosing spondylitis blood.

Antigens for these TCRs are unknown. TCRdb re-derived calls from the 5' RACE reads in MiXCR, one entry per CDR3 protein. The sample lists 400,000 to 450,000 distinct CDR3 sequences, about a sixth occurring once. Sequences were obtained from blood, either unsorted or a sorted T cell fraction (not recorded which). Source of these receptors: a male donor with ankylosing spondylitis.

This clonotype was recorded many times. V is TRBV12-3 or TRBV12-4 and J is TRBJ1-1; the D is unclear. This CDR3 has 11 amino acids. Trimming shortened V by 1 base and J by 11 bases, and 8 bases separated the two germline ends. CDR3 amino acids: CASSLGFWAFF. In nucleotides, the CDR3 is TGTGCCAGCAGTTTAGGGTTCTGGGCTTTCTTT.

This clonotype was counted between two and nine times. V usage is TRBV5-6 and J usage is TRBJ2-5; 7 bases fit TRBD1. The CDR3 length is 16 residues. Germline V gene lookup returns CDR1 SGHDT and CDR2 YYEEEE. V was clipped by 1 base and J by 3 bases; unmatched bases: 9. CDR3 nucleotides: TGTGCCAGCAGCTTGCTAGGGAAGACAGGGAAAGAGACCCAGTACTTC. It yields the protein CASSLLGKTGKETQYF. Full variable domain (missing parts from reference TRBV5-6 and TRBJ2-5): DAGVTQSPTHLIKTRGQQVTLRCSPKSGHDTVSWYQQALGQGPQFIFQYYEEEERQRGNFPDRFSGHQFPNYSSELNVNALLLGDSALYLCASSLLGKTGKETQYFGPGTRLLVL.

The CDR3 sequence: CASSTDSGGNQPQHF. DNA for the CDR3: TGTGCCAGCAGTACTGACAGTGGTGGCAATCAGCCCCAGCATTTT. The chain has TRBV2 and TRBJ1-5; a weak D match, TRBD1 (5 bases). Trimming took 5 bases from V and 2 from J, leaving 13 bases between them. The CDR3 is 15 residues long. Germline-derived CDR1 and CDR2 are SNHLY and FYNNEI.

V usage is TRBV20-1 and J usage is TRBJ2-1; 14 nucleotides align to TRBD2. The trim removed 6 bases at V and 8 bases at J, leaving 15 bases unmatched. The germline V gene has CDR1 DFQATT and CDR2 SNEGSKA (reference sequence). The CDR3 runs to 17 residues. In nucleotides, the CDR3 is TGCAGTGCGAGTGCACCAGGACTAGCGGGAGGAGGGTATGAGCAGTTCTTC. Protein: CSASAPGLAGGGYEQFF.

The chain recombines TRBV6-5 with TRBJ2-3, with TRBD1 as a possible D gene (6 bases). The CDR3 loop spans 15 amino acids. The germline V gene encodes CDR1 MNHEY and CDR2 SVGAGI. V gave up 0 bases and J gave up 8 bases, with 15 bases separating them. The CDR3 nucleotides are TGTGCCAGCAGTTACTCGACTTTGGGGGCCGGTACGCAGTATTTT. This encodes CASSYSTLGAGTQYF.

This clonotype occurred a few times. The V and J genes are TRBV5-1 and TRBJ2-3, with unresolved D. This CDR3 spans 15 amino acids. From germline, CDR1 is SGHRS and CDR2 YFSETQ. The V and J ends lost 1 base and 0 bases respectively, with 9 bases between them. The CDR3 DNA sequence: TGCGCCAGCAGCTTGTTCCTGGGGAGCACAGATACGCAGTATTTT. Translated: CASSLFLGSTDTQYF.

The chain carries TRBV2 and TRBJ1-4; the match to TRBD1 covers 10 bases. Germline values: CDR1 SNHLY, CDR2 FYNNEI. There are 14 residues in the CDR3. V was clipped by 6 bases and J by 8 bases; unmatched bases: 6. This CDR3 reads CASSGDRGHEKLFF. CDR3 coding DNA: TGTGCCAGCAGCGGAGACAGGGGGCACGAAAAACTGTTTTTT.